This entry concerns a single T cell receptor beta chain. This entry is derived from a study of blood T cell repertoires in COVID-19. Across the study: Spain, Italy and the United States supplied samples that represented acute and convalescent COVID-19. The analysed material was cDNA or gDNA that came from T cells, B-cell-depleted T cells, or PBMCs.

Source study methods: Reference gene primer amplification gave estimated nucleated cell counts. TCRdb's table, derived via immunoSEQ multiplex PCR, lists solely in-frame clones and lacks some. The V and J calls and clone size are taken from that table; D and trimming were inferred from the DNA. The data show 70,000 to 100,000 clones, 70% to 85% seen once. This CDR3 has 14 amino acids. V was cut by 5 bases and J by 4 bases, with 12 bases left in between. Germline V gene sequence: CDR1 MDHEN, CDR2 SYDVKM. The sequence came from a woman between 50 and 59 years old with acute or convalescent COVID-19. The specimen was peripheral blood. The chain carries TRBV28 and TRBJ1-5; weak D call: TRBD1 (6 bases). This chain's CDR3 is CASSLGGDNQPQHF. DNA of the CDR3: TGTGCCAGCAGTCTAGGGGGAGATAATCAGCCCCAGCATTTT.